Below, 8 T cell receptor beta chains from the same sample are listed, as sequenced in a study of blood T cell repertoires in COVID-19. Using immunoSEQ multiplex PCR, the repertoire was profiled, and TCRdb retains in-frame clones only, with some absent. This sample yields around 310,000 clones, of which roughly 89% are seen a single time; roughly a tenth belongs to the top ten. The source material was PBMCs or T cells enriched from blood (not recorded which). Receptor source: a woman between 25 and 40 years old who had recovered from COVID-19.

V and J are TRBV30 and TRBJ1-3; D remains ambiguous. V was shortened by 2 bases and J by 2 bases, with 10 bases between the two germline ends. CDR1 and CDR2 from the germline V gene are GTSNPN and SVGIG (reference sequence). This CDR3 has 14 amino acids. CDR3 nucleotide sequence: TGTGCCTGGAGTCCGGGGAGCGCTGGAAACACCATATATTTT. Its protein product is CAWSPGSAGNTIYF.

On this clone itself: Different DNA sequences within this sample yield the same CDR3. The rearrangement uses TRBV5-4 and TRBJ1-2; perhaps TRBD1 as D (6 bases). Germline V gene data show CDR1 as SGHNT and CDR2 as YYREEE (reference sequence). V was cut by 0 bases and J by 2 bases, with 8 bases left in between. The CDR3 runs 14 residues. In nucleotides, the CDR3 is TGTGCCAGCAGCTTGGCGGGGGGCAACTATGGCTACACCTTC. Its translation is CASSLAGGNYGYTF. Variable domain in full (rest from reference TRBV5-4 and TRBJ1-2): ETGVTQSPTHLIKTRGQQVTLRCSSQSGHNTVSWYQQALGQGPQFIFQYYREEENGRGNFPPRFSGLQFPNYSSELNVNALELDDSALYLCASSLAGGNYGYTFGSGTRLTVV.

The CDR3 region has the DNA TGTGCCAGCAGCCCCCGGGCGGGACGTAATACCGAGCAGTACTTC. The encoded protein is CASSPRAGRNTEQYF. The V gene is TRBV9, the J gene TRBJ2-7; D may be TRBD2 (6 bases). The V end lost 4 bases, the J end lost 6 bases, and 20 bases lay between the germline ends. The germline gives CDR1 SGDLS, CDR2 YYNGEE. The length of the CDR3 is 15 residues. Full variable domain (rest looked up from reference TRBV9 and TRBJ2-7): DSGVTQTPKHLITATGQRVTLRCSPRSGDLSVYWYQQSLDQGLQFLIQYYNGEERAKGNILERFSAQQFPDLHSELNLSSLELGDSALYFCASSPRAGRNTEQYFGPGTRLTVT.

This sequence joins TRBV19 and TRBJ2-2, with 8 bases matching TRBD1. From germline, CDR1 is LNHDA and CDR2 SQIVND (reference sequence). The CDR3 is 16 residues long. V was pared by 8 bases and J by 5 bases, with 13 bases of the junction left unmatched. The CDR3 sequence is CASQAGDRSFTGELFF. The CDR3 coding sequence is TGTGCCAGTCAAGCTGGGGACAGGAGCTTTACCGGGGAGCTGTTTTTT.

This clone has just one count. This sequence joins TRBV7-9 and TRBJ1-2; possibly TRBD1 for D (5 bases). Germline values: CDR1 SEHNR, CDR2 FQNEAQ (reference sequence). V lost 7 bases and J 2 bases, leaving 11 bases between the germline ends. This CDR3 spans 13 amino acids. This chain's CDR3 is CASTPGGNYGYTF. CDR3 nucleotides: TGTGCCAGCACTCCGGGGGGAAACTATGGCTACACCTTC.

The gene calls are TRBV5-4 and TRBJ2-1; D is undetermined. Germline V lookup: CDR1 SGHNT, CDR2 YYREEE (reference sequence). Trimming stripped 2 bases from V and 4 bases from J, with 10 bases between. The CDR3 has 14 residues. The DNA for the CDR3 is TGTGCCAGCAGCTTAATGGCTCAGTACAATGAGCAGTTCTTC. Amino acids: CASSLMAQYNEQFF.

The rearrangement joins TRBV5-1 to TRBJ2-5; 10 positions match TRBD2. V shed 3 bases, J shed 1 base, and the junction held 12 bases outside the gene matches. CDR3 length equals 18 residues. Germline V gene lookup returns CDR1 SGHRS and CDR2 YFSETQ. CDR3 nucleotide sequence: TGCGCCAGCAGCTCCCACCCCCAAGCGGGAGGGACCCAAGAGACCCAGTACTTC. It codes for CASSSHPQAGGTQETQYF.

This clone was found many times. The chain recombines TRBV19 with TRBJ1-3; TRBD1 matches at 8 bases. Looked up from germline, CDR1 is LNHDA and CDR2 is SQIVND (reference sequence). The V and J ends lost 4 bases and 0 bases, in that order; junction bases with no gene match: 11. The CDR3 totals 18 residues. CDR3 in amino acids: CASSKETGATFSGNTIYF. The CDR3 region has the DNA TGTGCCAGTAGTAAAGAGACAGGGGCCACCTTCTCTGGAAACACCATATATTTT.